This T cell receptor (beta chain) was captured by sequencing in a study of T cell responses to AZD1222 COVID-19 vaccine. Overall study results and limits: In all cases, repertoires were sampled only after the peak T cell response. There were mostly white British donors and more females than males, and clonal diversity was possibly underestimated.

About this clone: Its target is unknown.

Germline-derived CDR1 and CDR2 are LGHNA and YNFKEQ. The CDR3 length is 15 residues. Trimming took off 1 base at V and 0 bases at J, with 10 bases between the two ends. Assay used: immunoSEQ multiplex PCR; TCRdb lists only in-frame clones, some missing. Of some 120,000 clones listed, 75% to 95% are singletons. The specimen comprised peripheral blood, sampled on day 0 of AZD1222 vaccination. This receptor was identified in an adult in good health. This chain joins TRBV4-2 and TRBJ2-7, with a tentative D call TRBD2 (5 bases). The CDR3 sequence: CASSQGRGSSYEQYF. DNA for the CDR3: TGTGCCAGCAGCCAAGGGCGTGGGAGCTCCTACGAGCAGTACTTC.